The 9 T cell receptor beta chains in this list originate from one sample, sequenced in a study of cytomegalovirus exposure and HLA in healthy donors. PCR involved 60 Vbeta and 13 Jbeta primers. Sequenced by immunoSEQ multiplex PCR; TCRdb stores in-frame clones only, minus some. Here the sample spans just over 200,000 clones, 55% to 75% being singletons. The sequencing input was PBMCs. These receptors came from a man aged 35 to 55 in good health and CMV-seropositive.

This clone was found a few times. This sequence joins TRBV6-1 and TRBJ1-5, with TRBD1 identical over 11 bases. CDR3 size: 15 residues. Germline loops: CDR1 MNHNS, CDR2 SASEGT. V shed 7 bases and J 6 bases; nucleotides not matched to a gene: 8. Here the CDR3 reads CASNEGQGGFQPQHF. Written as DNA, the CDR3 is TGTGCCAGCAACGAGGGACAGGGGGGTTTTCAGCCCCAGCATTTT.

This sequence joins TRBV19 and TRBJ1-5; D remains unclear. This CDR3 has 15 amino acids. CDR1 and CDR2 (germline): LNHDA, SQIVND (reference sequence). The V and J ends lost 2 bases and 3 bases respectively, with 11 bases between them. In DNA form, the CDR3 reads TGTGCCAGTAGTATACGAGGGAGCCTCAATCAGCCCCAGCATTTT. Translated, it gives CASSIRGSLNQPQHF. The full variable domain, its missing parts supplied by reference TRBV19 and TRBJ1-5, is DGGITQSPKYLFRKEGQNVTLSCEQNLNHDAMYWYRQDPGQGLRLIYYSQIVNDFQKGDIAEGYSVSREKKESFPLTVTSAQKNPTAFYLCASSIRGSLNQPQHFGDGTRLSIL.

This chain joins TRBV5-1 and TRBJ1-4; no definite D call. Trimming stripped 0 bases from V and 0 bases from J, with 15 bases between. The CDR3 runs 18 residues. Germline lookup yields CDR1 SGHRS and CDR2 YFSETQ. The CDR3 spells CASSLVARTAATNEKLFF. The CDR3 nucleotides are TGCGCCAGCAGCTTGGTTGCGAGAACTGCCGCAACTAATGAAAAACTGTTTTTT.

This sequence joins TRBV7-2 and TRBJ2-1; 10 bases agree with TRBD2. Per germline, CDR1 SGHTA and CDR2 FQGNSA. The CDR3 has 17 amino acids. The V gene end was trimmed by 0 bases and the J gene end by 4 bases; junction bases not matched to a gene: 6. The CDR3 here is CASSLAGSGGPYNEQFF. The DNA of the CDR3 is TGTGCCAGCAGCTTAGCTGGTAGCGGGGGGCCTTACAATGAGCAGTTCTTC.

V and J are TRBV12-5 and TRBJ2-7, with no clear D. Germline lookup yields CDR1 LGHNT and CDR2 FRNRAP. This CDR3 is 12 amino acids long. Trimming removed 0 bases at V and 5 bases at J, with 5 bases between. The DNA for the CDR3 is TGTGCTAGTGGTTTGGTACCGGACGAGCAGTACTTC. Amino acid sequence: CASGLVPDEQYF.

This chain links TRBV5-1 with TRBJ2-2, with 13 positions matching TRBD2. Unmatched junction bases numbered 15, after V lost 1 base and J lost 6 bases. The CDR3 consists of 20 residues. The germline V gene encodes CDR1 SGHRS and CDR2 YFSETQ. CDR3 nucleotide sequence: TGCGCCAGCAGCTTGACCCAAGGACTAGCGGGGGTTACGATCCCCGGGGAGCTGTTTTTT. Translation: CASSLTQGLAGVTIPGELFF.

The chain is built from TRBV19 and TRBJ1-2; 8 nucleotides line up with TRBD1. Trimming took 2 bases from V and 5 from J; bases not matched to a gene: 1. CDR1 is LNHDA and CDR2 is SQIVND in the germline V gene (reference sequence). This CDR3 is 13 amino acids long. The CDR3 loop reads CASSIQGAYGYTF. The DNA of the CDR3 is TGTGCCAGTAGTATACAGGGGGCTTATGGCTACACCTTC.

The chain carries TRBV13 and TRBJ2-3; the match to TRBD2 covers 8 bases. V dropped 6 bases and J dropped 6; count of bases not matched to a gene: 8. The CDR3 extends over 14 amino acids. The germline V gene has CDR1 PRHDT and CDR2 FYEKMQ (reference sequence). CDR3 in DNA: TGTGCCAGCAGGTGGCGGGGGGCGGGGGATACGCAGTATTTT. Protein product: CASRWRGAGDTQYF. Full variable domain (rest looked up from reference TRBV13 and TRBJ2-3): AAGVIQSPRHLIKEKRETATLKCYPIPRHDTVYWYQQGPGQDPQFLISFYEKMQSDKGSIPDRFSAQQFSDYHSELNMSSLELGDSALYFCASRWRGAGDTQYFGPGTRLTVL.

This chain uses TRBV7-8 with TRBJ2-5; maybe TRBD2 (6 bases). Germline loops: CDR1 SGHVS, CDR2 FQNEAQ. Trimming shortened V by 0 bases and J by 2 bases, and 10 bases separated the two germline ends. The CDR3 is 15 residues long. CDR3 loop: CASSLAAGRQETQYF. CDR3 in DNA: TGTGCCAGCAGCTTAGCGGCAGGGAGGCAAGAGACCCAGTACTTC.